This TCR beta chain originates from a study of cytomegalovirus exposure and HLA in healthy donors. Broader study findings: It was in a later analysis that TCR association rates were seen to vary by HLA locus, highest for DRB1 and lowest for HLA-C.

PCR employed 60 Vbeta and 13 Jbeta primers. TCRdb's table, derived via immunoSEQ multiplex PCR, lists solely in-frame clones and lacks some. The profile shows roughly 120,000 clones, around 74% of them singletons. A word on this clone: Its antigen is unknown.

This CDR3 comprises 14 residues. CDR1 SNHLY and CDR2 FYNNEI come from the germline V gene. V lost 5 bases to trimming and J lost 3 bases, with 10 bases between them. The rearrangement uses TRBV2 and TRBJ2-2, with D perhaps TRBD2 (6 bases). Sequenced: PBMCs. The TCR comes from a man in his sixties in good health and CMV-seropositive. CDR3 in DNA: TGTGCCAGCAGTAGTACGGGGGACACCGGGGAGCTGTTTTTT. This codes for CASSSTGDTGELFF.